Presented here are 26 T cell receptor beta chains from one specimen sequenced in a study of human T cells and chemical hapten exposure. Time point given: patch test 2, 6 weeks after DPC sensitization. Treatment meaning: therapeutic diphenylcyclopropenone sensitization with weekly scalp DPC. Using its own MiXCR run on the RACE reads, TCRdb lists one record per CDR3 protein. The sample has fewer than 85,000 distinct CDR3 sequences, roughly 10% seen once. The source was whole blood, collected in connection with sensitization to the hapten diphenylcyclopropenone (DPC). The receptors here all came from a woman between 25 and 40 years old with alopecia areata. Some clones in this sample may be carry-over from other donors' samples.

The chain recombines TRBV28 with TRBJ1-1, with 7 bases lining up with TRBD1. V shed 5 bases, J shed 11 bases, and the junction held 8 bases outside the gene matches. Per germline, CDR1 MDHEN and CDR2 SYDVKM. CDR3 length: 12 residues. The DNA for the CDR3 is TGTGCCAGCAGTCCTTTGACAGGGTCGGCTTTCTTT. Amino acid sequence: CASSPLTGSAFF.

This clonotype was seen more than once but under ten times. The chain joins TRBV20-1 to TRBJ2-2; D may be TRBD2 (6 bases). The germline V gene encodes CDR1 DFQATT and CDR2 SNEGSKA (reference sequence). The V end lost 5 bases, the J end lost 3 bases, and 16 bases lay between the germline ends. This CDR3 has 15 amino acids. CDR3 nucleotides: TGCAGTGCTGGGCGGCCTAGCGAATACACCGGGGAGCTGTTTTTT. It encodes CSAGRPSEYTGELFF.

This clonotype has only a few counts. The CDR3 sequence is CASSLRGSSYNSPLHF. The CDR3, as DNA: TGTGCCAGCAGCCTCCGTGGGAGCTCCTATAATTCACCCCTCCACTTT. This sequence joins TRBV7-3 and TRBJ1-6, with D uncertain. Deletions cut 5 bases from V and 0 bases from J, with 11 bases between. This CDR3 is built from 16 residues. Germline values: CDR1 SGHTA, CDR2 FQGTGA.

V usage is TRBV18 and J usage is TRBJ2-7; D perhaps matches TRBD2 (6 bases). Germline V CDR1 and CDR2: KGHSH, LQKENI. V was cut by 4 bases and J by 2 bases, with 12 bases left in between. The CDR3 loop spans 14 amino acids. The CDR3 here is CASSLIGLTYEQYF. The CDR3 nucleotides read TGTGCCAGCTCACTTATTGGACTAACCTACGAGCAGTACTTC.

This clonotype showed up many times. The gene calls are TRBV7-2 and TRBJ2-7; D perhaps matches TRBD1 (6 bases). Germline V gene lookup returns CDR1 SGHTA and CDR2 FQGNSA. V lost 0 bases, J lost 5 bases, and 20 bases lay in between. This CDR3 has 17 amino acids. The CDR3 sequence: CASSLAYGGRGIDEQYF. DNA for the CDR3: TGTGCCAGCAGCTTAGCCTACGGTGGCAGGGGTATCGACGAGCAGTACTTC.

The chain carries TRBV5-1 and TRBJ1-6; 8 nucleotides align to TRBD1. Germline V gene data show CDR1 as SGHRS and CDR2 as YFSETQ. With 3 bases clipped from V and 7 bases from J, the junction kept 3 bases outside the gene matches. The CDR3 is 14 amino acids. CDR3 region: CASSSTGENSPLHF. In DNA form, the CDR3 reads TGCGCCAGCAGCTCGACAGGGGAAAATTCACCCCTCCACTTT.

Ten or more counts support this clonotype. The chain uses TRBV7-2 and TRBJ2-3; D is ambiguous. There are 12 residues in the CDR3. The V and J ends lost 3 bases and 0 bases respectively, with 1 base between them. The germline gives CDR1 SGHTA, CDR2 FQGNSA. This CDR3 is CASSFSTDTQYF. CDR3 coding DNA: TGTGCCAGCAGCTTTAGCACAGATACGCAGTATTTT.

This clonotype has a count of ten or more. The chain combines TRBV5-1 with TRBJ1-2; D is possibly TRBD1 (6 bases). Germline V gene lookup returns CDR1 SGHRS and CDR2 YFSETQ. The CDR3 runs 16 residues. Trimming removed 7 bases at V and 4 bases at J, with 23 bases between. CDR3 amino acids: CASGTQTGATFYGYTF. As DNA, the CDR3 is TGCGCCAGCGGGACACAAACAGGCGCCACCTTCTATGGCTACACCTTC.

Details on this clonotype: One end of the junction is discordant with germline, which a read error may explain. The gene calls are TRBV7-7 and TRBJ2-1, with TRBD2 matching over 8 bases. Germline assignment: CDR1 SSHAT and CDR2 FNYEAQ (reference sequence). This CDR3 comprises 15 residues. The CDR3 here is CASSNGLAPLDEQFF. The CDR3 DNA reads TGTGCTAGCAGCAACGGACTAGCCCCACTCGATGAGCAGTTCTTC.

This rearrangement joins TRBV7-2 to TRBJ2-1; D ambiguous. Per germline, CDR1 SGHTA and CDR2 FQGNSA. The CDR3 is 15 amino acids. V was shortened by 1 base and J by 9 bases, with 16 bases between the two germline ends. CDR3 DNA sequence: TGTGCCAGCAGCTTAGGTTCCCGAAGCAAGGTTGAGCAGTTCTTC. It specifies CASSLGSRSKVEQFF.

CDR3: CSASQSGNTIYF. The CDR3 DNA is TGCAGTGCTAGCCAGTCTGGAAACACCATATATTTT. The chain couples TRBV20-1 to TRBJ1-3; D is unclear. With 3 bases removed from V and 1 base from J, the gap between germline ends came to 4 bases. This CDR3 has 12 residues. The germline CDR1 and CDR2 sequences are DFQATT and SNEGSKA (reference sequence).

This clonotype was found many times. V and J are TRBV7-3 and TRBJ2-3; 7 positions match TRBD1. Germline V CDR1 and CDR2: SGHTA, FQGTGA. Trimming removed 5 bases from V and 3 bases from J; junction bases left unmatched: 11. The CDR3 runs 16 residues. CDR3 in amino acids: CASSLNRGIRTDTQYF. The CDR3 bases are TGTGCCAGCAGCCTTAACAGGGGCATTCGGACAGATACGCAGTATTTT. The full variable domain, its missing parts supplied by reference TRBV7-3 and TRBJ2-3, is GAGVSQTPSNKVTEKGKYVELRCDPISGHTALYWYRQSLGQGPEFLIYFQGTGAADDSGLPNDRFFAVRPEGSVSTLKIQRTERGDSAVYLCASSLNRGIRTDTQYFGPGTRLTVL.

This clonotype was counted a few times. As DNA, the CDR3 is TGCGCCAGCAGCCAAGGACAGGGGAAAAACATTCAGTACTTC. The encoded protein is CASSQGQGKNIQYF. The V call is TRBV4-1, the J call TRBJ2-4; 8 bases are a match to TRBD1. The CDR3 contains 14 residues. V was pared by 1 base and J by 4 bases, with 0 bases of the junction left unmatched. CDR1 is MGHRA, CDR2 YSYEKL, per germline.

V is TRBV9 and J is TRBJ2-3; D might be TRBD2 (6 bases). CDR1 and CDR2 from the germline V gene are SGDLS and YYNGEE. Trimming shortened V by 0 bases and J by 0 bases, and 20 bases separated the two germline ends. The CDR3 is 19 residues long. This CDR3 is CASSVGIDWAGTSTDTQYF. The DNA of the CDR3 is TGTGCCAGCAGCGTAGGGATCGATTGGGCAGGGACTAGCACAGATACGCAGTATTTT.

In this sample, this clonotype turned up many times. V is TRBV2 and J is TRBJ1-5, with D uncertain. Germline-derived CDR1 and CDR2 are SNHLY and FYNNEI. V was trimmed by 7 bases and J by 3 bases, leaving 16 bases between them. CDR3 length: 15 residues. For the CDR3, the DNA is TGTGCCAGCAACACTCGGCAGATCATCAATCAGCCCCAGCATTTT. Its protein product is CASNTRQIINQPQHF.

The rearrangement joins TRBV5-4 to TRBJ1-1; D is possibly TRBD1 (6 bases). CDR3 length: 14 residues. The V and J ends lost 3 bases and 0 bases respectively, with 9 bases between them. Germline loops: CDR1 SGHNT, CDR2 YYREEE (reference sequence). The CDR3 bases are TGTGCCAGCAGCTGGGGGCAGCTGAACACTGAAGCTTTCTTT. This encodes CASSWGQLNTEAFF.

At least ten counts were recorded for this clonotype. This rearrangement joins TRBV7-9 to TRBJ2-6, with D possibly TRBD1 on 5 matching bases. The ends were cut back, 5 bases at V and 2 bases at J, with 19 bases in the middle. This CDR3 has 18 amino acids. CDR1 is SEHNR, CDR2 FQNEAQ, per germline (reference sequence). The CDR3 coding sequence is TGTGCCAGCAGCCCTAGGGGTGTCACGACAACTGGGGCCAACGTCCTGACTTTC. Translation gives CASSPRGVTTTGANVLTF.

The sample holds a few counts of this clonotype. The genes are TRBV2 and TRBJ1-1; D unclear. Deletions cut 8 bases from V and 2 bases from J, with 18 bases between. The CDR3 length is 15 residues. CDR1 and CDR2 (germline): SNHLY, FYNNEI. In DNA, the CDR3 is TGTGCCAGCCACTTCGCCCGAGACGGTAACACTGAAGCTTTCTTT. Translating it yields CASHFARDGNTEAFF.

This clonotype showed up many times. The CDR3 DNA sequence: TGTGCCAGTAGTATAGATCTAGCCTACAATGAGCAGTTCTTC. It encodes CASSIDLAYNEQFF. This chain uses TRBV19 with TRBJ2-1; D call uncertain. V was pared by 0 bases and J by 2 bases, with 5 bases between. CDR1 is LNHDA, CDR2 SQIVND, per germline (reference sequence). This CDR3 region has 14 residues.

At least ten counts were recorded for this clonotype. J is TRBJ1-1 and V is TRBV7-2; D gene uncertain. Germline assignment: CDR1 SGHTA and CDR2 FQGNSA. This CDR3 region has 16 residues. V lost 1 base to trimming and J lost 2 bases, with 14 bases between them. CDR3 sequence reads: CASSLEGWATNTEAFF. CDR3 nucleotides: TGTGCCAGCAGCTTAGAGGGATGGGCTACTAACACTGAAGCTTTCTTT.

This clonotype has ten or more counts. V and J are TRBV7-7 and TRBJ2-5, with D possibly TRBD2 on 6 matching bases. Trimming pared 4 bases from V and 4 bases from J, leaving 10 bases between. This CDR3 region has 13 residues. Germline V gene sequence: CDR1 SSHAT, CDR2 FNYEAQ (reference sequence). The CDR3 loop is CASSYQEGETQYF. In DNA form, the CDR3 reads TGTGCCAGCAGCTACCAGGAGGGAGAGACCCAGTACTTC.

In its sample, this clonotype was seen many times. The V call is TRBV20-1, the J call TRBJ1-5; D unclear. Trimming shortened V by 4 bases and J by 3 bases, and 22 bases separated the two germline ends. The CDR3 covers 17 residues. Looked up from germline, CDR1 is DFQATT and CDR2 is SNEGSKA (reference sequence). The DNA of the CDR3 is TGCAGTGCTACTGAGCCCGTCCCACCGTATGACAATCAGCCCCAGCATTTT. This codes for CSATEPVPPYDNQPQHF.

This clonotype has a handful of counts. The chain carries TRBV4-3 and TRBJ1-6; 8 bases match TRBD1. V dropped 1 base and J dropped 7; count of bases not matched to a gene: 3. Germline loops: CDR1 LGHNA, CDR2 YSLEER. This CDR3 is built from 15 residues. The CDR3 DNA reads as TGCGCCAGCAGCCAAGGGGGACAGGCGAATTCACCCCTCCACTTT. Translation gives CASSQGGQANSPLHF.

For this clonotype: Since a much larger clone is just one base distant, this may be a read error. The V call is TRBV18, the J call TRBJ2-1; D unclear. Germline-derived CDR1 and CDR2 are KGHSH and LQKENI. This CDR3 has 14 amino acids. CDR3 DNA: TGTGTCAGCTCACCACCCGCATACAACAATGAGCAGTTCTTC. This sequence encodes CVSSPPAYNNEQFF.

This clonotype was counted between two and nine times. The chain couples TRBV5-8 to TRBJ1-5; 7 bases are shared with TRBD1. Germline V gives CDR1 SGHTS, CDR2 YDEGEE. The CDR3 totals 14 residues. Trimming removed 6 bases from V and 1 base from J; junction bases left unmatched: 4. CDR3 in amino acids: CASNQGQSNQPQHF. The CDR3 DNA reads TGTGCCAGCAACCAGGGACAGAGCAATCAGCCCCAGCATTTT.

The sample holds many counts of this clonotype. The chain couples TRBV12-3 or TRBV12-4 to TRBJ1-1; D remains unclear. CDR3 size: 13 residues. V shed 4 bases and J shed 5 bases, with 11 bases lying between them. The CDR3: CASSYGVRTEAFF. The CDR3, as DNA: TGTGCCAGCAGTTATGGGGTAAGGACTGAAGCTTTCTTT.